The present entry profiles one T cell receptor beta chain with its context. These data are taken from a study of T cell changes during pregnancy in multiple sclerosis. This CDR3 spans 14 amino acids. Trimming cost V 6 bases and J 2 bases; bases outside gene matches: 6. From germline, CDR1 is MNHEY and CDR2 SMNVEV (reference sequence). Profiled with immunoSEQ multiplex PCR; TCRdb holds only in-frame clones, not every one. The sample lists tens of thousands of clones, 91% occurring once. The chain combines TRBV27 with TRBJ2-7, with TRBD1 matching 8 bases. Sequences were derived from peripheral blood, sampled after pregnancy. This TCR came from a female donor in good health, enrolled as a control in a pregnancy study. Here the CDR3 reads CASRWGTGPYEQYF. The DNA of the CDR3 is TGTGCCAGCAGGTGGGGGACAGGACCCTACGAGCAGTACTTC.